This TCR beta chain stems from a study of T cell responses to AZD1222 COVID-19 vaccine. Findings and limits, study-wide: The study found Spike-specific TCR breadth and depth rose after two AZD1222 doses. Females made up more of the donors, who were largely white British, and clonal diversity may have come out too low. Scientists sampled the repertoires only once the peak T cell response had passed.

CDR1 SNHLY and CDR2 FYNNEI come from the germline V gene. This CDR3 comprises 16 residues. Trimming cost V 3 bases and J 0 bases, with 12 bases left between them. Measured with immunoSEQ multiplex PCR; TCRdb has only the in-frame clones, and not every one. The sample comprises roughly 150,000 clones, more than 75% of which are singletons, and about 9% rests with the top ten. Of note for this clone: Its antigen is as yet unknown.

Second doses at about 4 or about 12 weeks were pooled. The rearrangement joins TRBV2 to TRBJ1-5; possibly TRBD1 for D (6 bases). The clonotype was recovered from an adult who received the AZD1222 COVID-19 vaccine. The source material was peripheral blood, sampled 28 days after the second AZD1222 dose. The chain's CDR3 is CASSDSQGYSNQPQHF. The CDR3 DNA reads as TGTGCCAGCAGTGATTCACAGGGATATAGCAATCAGCCCCAGCATTTT.